Shown below are 3 T cell receptor beta chains from a single sample sequenced in a study of identifying expanded T cells in peripheral blood. Only in-frame clones appear in the TCRdb table, and some are missing; sequencing was by immunoSEQ multiplex PCR. The sample lists more than 90,000 clones, 87% seen once, with 17% in the top ten. The sample was blood. These receptor sequences come from a person aged 18 to 69 in good health.

The J gene is TRBJ2-3, the V gene TRBV7-9, with D possibly being TRBD1 or TRBD2 (6 bases each). Germline loops: CDR1 SEHNR, CDR2 FQNEAQ (reference sequence). The V end was cut by 4 bases, the J end by 0 bases, with 11 bases between. This CDR3 comprises 15 residues. For the CDR3, the DNA is TGTGCCAGCAGCTCTACAGGGAGGAGCACAGATACGCAGTATTTT. Translation gives CASSSTGRSTDTQYF.

The chain joins TRBV2 to TRBJ1-1, with unresolved D. This CDR3 region has 11 residues. V lost 7 bases and J lost 0, with 3 bases in between. In germline, CDR1 is SNHLY, CDR2 FYNNEI. CDR3 DNA: TGTGCCAGCACTCTGAACACTGAAGCTTTCTTT. Protein product: CASTLNTEAFF.

The chain couples TRBV6-6 to TRBJ1-4; D gene uncertain. V gave up 1 base and J gave up 7 bases, with 10 bases separating them. Germline V gives CDR1 MNHNY, CDR2 SVGAGI (reference sequence). The CDR3 totals 14 residues. The CDR3 sequence: CASSYWGVSEKLFF. The CDR3 DNA follows: TGTGCCAGCAGTTACTGGGGAGTTAGTGAAAAACTGTTTTTT.